The present T cell receptor beta chain was sequenced within a study of blood T cell repertoires in COVID-19 (dated by TCRdb to the early 2020s). For the study in its entirety: Samples covering the acute and convalescent phases of COVID-19 were provided by collaborators in the United States, Italy and Spain. The prospective study material was composed of cDNA or gDNA derived from T cells, B-cell-depleted T cells, or PBMCs. Where HLA class I and class II types were available, the types were taken from metadata supplied by the sample provider, not from assay-based typing. The dataset comprised deeply sampled blood TCRbeta repertoires from subjects exposed to, actively infected with, or recovered from COVID-19. A freely available public database, intended as a resource for researchers studying the immune response to SARS-CoV-2, is where the repertoires were released. The samples were drawn from two sources: the first 160 participants of the ongoing ImmuneRACE study, and 1,000 to 1,500 subjects contributed by 6 global collaborators. A de-identified subject ID, COVID-19 status, age in years and sex were almost always included in the sample metadata. General findings and caveats noted by the study authors: Clinical and demographic metadata were provided uncurated, with the amount varying by source and participant.

This clone has only one observation. This receptor's antigen is unknown. Base quality data are lacking; no much larger clone is found one base away. TCRbeta CDR3 regions were amplified from genomic DNA using the immunoSEQ Assay, a bias-controlled multiplex PCR. As for the authors' bioinformatics: The number of nucleated cells in each sample was estimated by amplification of reference gene primers within the assay. To quantify the absolute abundance of each unique TCRbeta CDR3 rearrangement, sequence reads were collapsed and filtered. For each sample, productive Simpson clonality was calculated as the square root of Simpson's diversity index across productive rearrangements. TCRdb mirrors the immuneACCESS table, restricted to in-frame sequences. Some clones are absent from its copies; in checked studies, under half trace to an unresolved V gene, and the reason for the others is unknown. Clonal size and the V and J genes are those of that table, whereas D and trimming came from the DNA. The sample profile shows 150,000 to 200,000 clones; about 87% of them were found once. Roughly an eighth of the sample is in the top ten clones.

One collaborating source in Seattle enrolled patients during active infection and followed them longitudinally through the course of disease. The collaborating institutions used their own protocols to collect whole blood in K2EDTA tubes. For TCRbeta analysis, collaborators shipped samples in one of three forms: frozen whole blood, isolated PBMCs, or DNA extracted from either of those sample types. The CDR3 starts with the cysteine, ends with the phenylalanine, and has 15 residues. Just the 45-base CDR3 DNA is kept, in frame starting at base 1. The germline V gene encodes CDR1 GTSNPN and CDR2 SVGIG (reference sequence). Deletion took 0 bases off V and 1 base off J, with a span of 9 bases between the germline ends.

Sequenced: peripheral blood. The V gene is TRBV30 and the J gene is TRBJ2-2, with a weak D call of TRBD2 (5 bases match). This TCR was recovered from a woman in her 70s with COVID-19, enrolled during active disease. CDR3 protein: CAWSVVAGNTGELFF. The nucleotides are TGTGCCTGGAGTGTAGTTGCGGGGAACACCGGGGAGCTGTTTTTT.